This TCR beta chain was sequenced in a study of blood T cell repertoires in COVID-19. The CDR3 extends over 15 amino acids. Trimming at V came to 2 bases and at J to 4 bases, leaving 2 bases not matched to a gene. Looked up from germline, CDR1 is MDHEN and CDR2 is SYDVKM. Produced via immunoSEQ multiplex PCR; TCRdb's table is partial and in-frame only. The table shows tens of thousands of clones, with around 88% occurring only once. Sequenced sample: peripheral blood. J is TRBJ1-2 and V is TRBV28, with 12 bases fitting TRBD1. The sequence was collected from a woman in her 70s with acute or convalescent COVID-19. This CDR3 is CASSLGTGGAYGYTF. The CDR3 DNA is TGTGCCAGCAGTTTAGGGACAGGGGGCGCCTATGGCTACACCTTC.